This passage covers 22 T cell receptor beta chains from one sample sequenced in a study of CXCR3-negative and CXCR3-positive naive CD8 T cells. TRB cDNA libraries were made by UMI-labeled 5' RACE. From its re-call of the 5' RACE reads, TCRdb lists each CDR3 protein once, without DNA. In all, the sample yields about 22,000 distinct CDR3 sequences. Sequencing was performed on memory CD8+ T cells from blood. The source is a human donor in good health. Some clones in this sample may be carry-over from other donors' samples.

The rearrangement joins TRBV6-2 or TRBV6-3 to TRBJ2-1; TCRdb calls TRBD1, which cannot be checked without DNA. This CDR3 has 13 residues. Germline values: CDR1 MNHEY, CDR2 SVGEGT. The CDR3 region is CASSYFGANEQFF.

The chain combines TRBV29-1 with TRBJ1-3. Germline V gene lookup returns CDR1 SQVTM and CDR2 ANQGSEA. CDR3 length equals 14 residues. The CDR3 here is CSAEDSGFLNTIYF.

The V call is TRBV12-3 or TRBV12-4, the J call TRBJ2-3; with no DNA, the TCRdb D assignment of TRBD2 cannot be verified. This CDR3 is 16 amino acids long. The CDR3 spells CASSLLSSGSTDTQYF.

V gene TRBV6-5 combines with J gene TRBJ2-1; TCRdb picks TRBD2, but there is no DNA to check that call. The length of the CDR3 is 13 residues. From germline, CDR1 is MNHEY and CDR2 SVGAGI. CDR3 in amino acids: CASSYMAGNEQFF.

The chain's CDR3 is CASSFGPRAGGRTDTQYF. J is TRBJ2-3 and V is TRBV12-3 or TRBV12-4; lacking DNA, the TRBD2 call made by TCRdb goes unchecked. The CDR3 extends over 18 amino acids.

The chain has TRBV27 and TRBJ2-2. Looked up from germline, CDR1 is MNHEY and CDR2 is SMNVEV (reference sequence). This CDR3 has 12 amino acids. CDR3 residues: CASSLYHGELFF.

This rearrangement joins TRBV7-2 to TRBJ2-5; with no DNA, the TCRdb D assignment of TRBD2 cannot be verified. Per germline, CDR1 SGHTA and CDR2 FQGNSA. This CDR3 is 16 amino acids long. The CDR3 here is CASSKTSGGALKTQYF.

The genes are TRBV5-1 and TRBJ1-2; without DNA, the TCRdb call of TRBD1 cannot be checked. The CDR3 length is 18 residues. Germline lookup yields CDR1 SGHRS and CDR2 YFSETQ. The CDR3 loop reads CASSPEGTGIFGDYGYTF. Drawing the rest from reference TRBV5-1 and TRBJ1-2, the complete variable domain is KAGVTQTPRYLIKTRGQQVTLSCSPISGHRSVSWYQQTPGQGLQFLFEYFSETQRNKGNFPGRFSGRQFSNSRSEMNVSTLELGDSALYLCASSPEGTGIFGDYGYTFGSGTRLTVV.

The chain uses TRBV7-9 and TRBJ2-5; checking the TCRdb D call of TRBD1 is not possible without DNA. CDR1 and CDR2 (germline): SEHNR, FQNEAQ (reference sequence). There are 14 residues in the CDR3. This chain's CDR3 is CASSGRDSKETQYF.

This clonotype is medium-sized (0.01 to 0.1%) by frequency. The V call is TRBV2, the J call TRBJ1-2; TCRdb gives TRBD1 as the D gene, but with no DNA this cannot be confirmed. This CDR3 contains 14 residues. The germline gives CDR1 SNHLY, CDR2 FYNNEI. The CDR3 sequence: CASSEQLWDKGVTF. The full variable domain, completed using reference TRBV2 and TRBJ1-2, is EPEVTQTPSHQVTQMGQEVILRCVPISNHLYFYWYRQILGQKVEFLVSFYNNEISEKSEIFDDQFSVERPDGSNFTLKIRSTKLEDSAMYFCASSEQLWDKGVTFGSGTRLTVV.

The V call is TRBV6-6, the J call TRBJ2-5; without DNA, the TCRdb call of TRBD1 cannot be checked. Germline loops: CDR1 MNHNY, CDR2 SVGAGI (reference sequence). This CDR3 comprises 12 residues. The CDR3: CASSSGVGTQYF.

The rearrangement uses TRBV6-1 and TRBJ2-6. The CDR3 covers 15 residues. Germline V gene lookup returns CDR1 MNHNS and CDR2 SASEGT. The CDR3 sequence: CASSDVYSGANVLTF.

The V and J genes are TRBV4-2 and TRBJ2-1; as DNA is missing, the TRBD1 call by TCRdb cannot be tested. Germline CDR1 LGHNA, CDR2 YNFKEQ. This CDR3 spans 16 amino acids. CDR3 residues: CASSQVAGGGYNEQFF.

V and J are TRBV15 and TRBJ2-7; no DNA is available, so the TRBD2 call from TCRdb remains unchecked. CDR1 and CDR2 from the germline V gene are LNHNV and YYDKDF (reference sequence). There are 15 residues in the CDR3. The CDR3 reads CATSRDHSGSYEQYF.

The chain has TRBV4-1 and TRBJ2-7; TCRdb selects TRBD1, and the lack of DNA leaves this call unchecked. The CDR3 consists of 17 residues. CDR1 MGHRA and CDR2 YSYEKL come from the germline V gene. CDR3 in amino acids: CASSPQTQGAQTYEQYF.

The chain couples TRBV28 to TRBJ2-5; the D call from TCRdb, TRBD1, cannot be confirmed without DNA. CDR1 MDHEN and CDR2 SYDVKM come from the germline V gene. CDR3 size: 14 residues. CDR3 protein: CASNPRVNQETQYF.

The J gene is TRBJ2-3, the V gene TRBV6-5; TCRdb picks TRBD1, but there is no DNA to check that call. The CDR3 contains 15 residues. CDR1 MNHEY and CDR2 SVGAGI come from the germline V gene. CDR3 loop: CASSSGQGATDTQYF.

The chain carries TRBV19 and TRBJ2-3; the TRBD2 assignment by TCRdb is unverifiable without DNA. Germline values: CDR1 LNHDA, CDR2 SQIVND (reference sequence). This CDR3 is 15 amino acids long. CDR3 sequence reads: CASSLRLAGADTQYF.

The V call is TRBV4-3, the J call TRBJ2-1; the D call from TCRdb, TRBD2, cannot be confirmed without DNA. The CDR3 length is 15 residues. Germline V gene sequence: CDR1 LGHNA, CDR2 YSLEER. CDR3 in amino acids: CASSQTSGGAYEQFF.

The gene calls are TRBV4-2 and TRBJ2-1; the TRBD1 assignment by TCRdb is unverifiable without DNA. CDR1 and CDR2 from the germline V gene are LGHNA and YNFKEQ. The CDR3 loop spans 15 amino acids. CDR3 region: CASSLQGGDYNEQFF.

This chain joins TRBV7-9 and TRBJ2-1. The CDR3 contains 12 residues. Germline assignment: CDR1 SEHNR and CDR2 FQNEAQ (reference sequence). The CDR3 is CASSPTVNEQFF. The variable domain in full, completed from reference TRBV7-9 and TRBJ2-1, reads DTGVSQNPRHKITKRGQNVTFRCDPISEHNRLYWYRQTLGQGPEFLTYFQNEAQLEKSRLLSDRFSAERPKGSFSTLEIQRTEQGDSAMYLCASSPTVNEQFFGPGTRLTVL.

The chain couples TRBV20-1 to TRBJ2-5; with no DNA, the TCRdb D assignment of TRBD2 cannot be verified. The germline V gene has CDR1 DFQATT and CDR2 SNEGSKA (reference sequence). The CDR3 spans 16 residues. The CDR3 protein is CSARGSGGGASETQYF.